The clone carrying this T cell receptor beta chain was counted only a few times. The entry originates in a study of regulatory T cells in long-lasting Graves disease. According to the study, TCR beta libraries were built with iRepertoire HTBI primers and CDR3-region Arm-PCR. TCRdb ran MiXCR on the multiplex PCR reads and lists one entry per CDR3 protein. In the table there are over 400,000 distinct CDR3 sequences, around 13% of which are singletons. CDR1 is LGHNA, CDR2 YNFKEQ, per germline. This CDR3 has 17 residues. Trimming took off 4 bases at V and 2 bases at J, with 19 bases between the two ends. Noted time point: newly diagnosed GD, antithyroid drugs for less than 3 months. PBMCs provided the RNA from which the TCR library was made. Separately, the same data were catalogued under a study of T cells in Graves' hyperthyroidism and ophthalmopathy.

The clonotype was recovered from a woman aged 50 to 65 with Graves disease. Sequenced here: peripheral blood mononuclear cells (PBMCs), sampled at new diagnosis, from a patient treated with antithyroid drugs. The gene calls are TRBV4-2 and TRBJ2-3, with D possibly matching TRBD2 (8 bases). CDR3 loop: CASSLKRGREVTDTQYF. CDR3 in DNA: TGTGCCAGCAGCCTAAAAAGGGGGCGGGAGGTCACAGATACGCAGTATTTT.